The following is a T cell receptor (beta chain) sequence with its context. Antigen specificity is unknown. The data stem from a study of CD8+ T cells in alopecia areata. Findings of the study overall: Scalp clonality, along with expanded CD8+ clones among the top 100, was significantly decreased by tofacitinib. Alopecia totalis/universalis scalp especially showed more expanded CD8+ clones than normal scalp. Since there was just one nonresponder, nobody can yet say how baseline CD8+ expansion ties to response. Among patients, TCR sharing was less clear than in mice, a difference possibly due in part to HLA diversity in the patient population.

The V end lost 0 bases, the J end lost 6 bases, and 15 bases lay between the germline ends. The germline CDR1 and CDR2 sequences are SGDLS and YYNGEE. CDR3 length equals 15 residues. Noted treatment: oral pan-JAK inhibitor, 5-10 mg twice daily. Sequencing used cDNA as its template, made by extracting RNA and reverse transcribing it. Clones were sequenced by immunoSEQ multiplex PCR, and TCRdb holds only the in-frame ones, with some missing. The data contain 150,000 to 200,000 clones, about 54% of them singletons. This sequence joins TRBV9 and TRBJ1-2, with D uncertain. The clonotype originates from a human donor with alopecia areata. Sample: CD4+ T cells sorted from blood, taken at approximately week 60, from a patient treated with tofacitinib. The CDR3 region has the DNA TGTGCCAGCAGCGTAGATTCGATTCCTCAGAATGGCTACACCTTC. Translating it yields CASSVDSIPQNGYTF.